This TCR beta chain is from a study of blood T cells in healthy people across ages. General study points: TCR beta diversity, measured per million T cells, fell in a roughly linear way with age.

A sample-barcoded 5' primer and a J-beta primer mix were used in a second PCR of roughly 6 to 11 cycles. MiXCR was run by TCRdb on the 5' RACE reads, yielding one entry per CDR3 protein. Of hundreds of thousands of distinct CDR3 sequences in the sample, under 55% were seen once. From germline, CDR1 is SGHRS and CDR2 YFSETQ. Trimming removed 2 bases from V and 4 bases from J; junction bases left unmatched: 5. This CDR3 region has 16 residues. Turning to this clonotype: The antigen is unknown.

This TCR was recovered from a man between 60 and 75 years old in good health. The chain employs TRBV5-1 and TRBJ2-1, with 11 bases aligning to TRBD2. Sample: blood. CDR3 sequence reads: CASSFLAGGEYNEQFF. CDR3 in DNA: TGCGCCAGCAGCTTCTTAGCGGGGGGGGAATACAATGAGCAGTTCTTC.